This T cell receptor (beta chain) was found in a study of T-cell reconstitution after alpha-beta-depleted transplantation in children. Using unique molecular identifiers, the investigators prepared the TCRbeta library. TCRdb processed the PCR reads anew with MiXCR; each CDR3 protein has one entry. The sample has about 980,000 distinct CDR3 sequences; about 30% are singletons. On this clonotype itself: Its target is not known.

General study findings and limits: Some patients owed their high day-60 TCRbeta diversity to surviving recipient T cells and thymic progenitors. Fresh T-cell production supplied most of the T-cell counts and diversity seen one year after transplant. The study reportedly traced alpha-beta T cells about two months after transplant to several hundred expanded graft clones.

The receptor comes from a boy younger than two who had a stem cell transplant for SCID, so the T cells may come from the graft donor. The sequenced sample was PBMCs, mostly from graft donor cells, obtained 360 days after TCRalphabeta/CD19-depleted stem cell transplant.

CDR3 protein: CASSRTGSRGYTF. In DNA form, the CDR3 reads TGCGCCAGCAGCCGGACAGGTTCAAGGGGCTACACCTTC. The chain combines TRBV5-1 with TRBJ1-2, with 7 bases matching TRBD1. With 4 bases clipped from V and 8 bases from J, the junction kept 8 bases outside the gene matches. The CDR3 totals 13 residues. The germline CDR1 and CDR2 sequences are SGHRS and YFSETQ.